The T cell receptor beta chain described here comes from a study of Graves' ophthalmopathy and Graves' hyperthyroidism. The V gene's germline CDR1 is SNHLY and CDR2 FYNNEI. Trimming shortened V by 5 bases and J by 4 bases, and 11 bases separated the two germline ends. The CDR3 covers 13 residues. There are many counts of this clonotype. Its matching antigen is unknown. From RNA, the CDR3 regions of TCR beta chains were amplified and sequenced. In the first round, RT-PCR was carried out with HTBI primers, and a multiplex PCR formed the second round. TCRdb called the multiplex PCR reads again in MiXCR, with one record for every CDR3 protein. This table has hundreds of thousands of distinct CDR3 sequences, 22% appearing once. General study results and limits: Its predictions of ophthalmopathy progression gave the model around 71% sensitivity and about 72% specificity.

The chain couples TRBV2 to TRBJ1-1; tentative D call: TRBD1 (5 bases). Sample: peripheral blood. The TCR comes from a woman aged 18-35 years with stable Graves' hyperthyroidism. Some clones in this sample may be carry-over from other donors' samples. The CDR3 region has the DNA TGTGCCAGCAGTTCGGGGGAGGCCACTGAAGCTTTCTTT. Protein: CASSSGEATEAFF.